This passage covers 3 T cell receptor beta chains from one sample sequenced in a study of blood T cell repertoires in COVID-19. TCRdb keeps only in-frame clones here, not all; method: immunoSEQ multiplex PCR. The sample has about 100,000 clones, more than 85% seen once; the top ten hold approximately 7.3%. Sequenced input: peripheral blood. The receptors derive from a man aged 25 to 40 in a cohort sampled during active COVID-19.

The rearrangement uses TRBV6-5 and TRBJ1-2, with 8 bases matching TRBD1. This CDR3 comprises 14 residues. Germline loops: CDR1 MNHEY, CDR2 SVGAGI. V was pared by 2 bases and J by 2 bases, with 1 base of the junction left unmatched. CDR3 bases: TGTGCCAGCAGTTACGGACAGGGAAACTATGGCTACACCTTC. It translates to CASSYGQGNYGYTF.

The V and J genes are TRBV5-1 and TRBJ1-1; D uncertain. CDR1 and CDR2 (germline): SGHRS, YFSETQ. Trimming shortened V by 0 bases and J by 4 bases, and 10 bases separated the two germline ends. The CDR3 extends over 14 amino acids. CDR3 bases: TGCGCCAGCAGCTTGGCGGCAGGTGGCACTGAAGCTTTCTTT. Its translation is CASSLAAGGTEAFF.

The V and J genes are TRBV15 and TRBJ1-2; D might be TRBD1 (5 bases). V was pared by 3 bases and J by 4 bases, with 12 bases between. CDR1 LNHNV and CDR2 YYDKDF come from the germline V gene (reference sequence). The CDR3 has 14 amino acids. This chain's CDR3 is CATSRADTPYGYTF. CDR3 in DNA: TGTGCCACCAGCAGGGCGGACACACCCTATGGCTACACCTTC.